In this sample, the clone carrying this T cell receptor beta chain turned up many times. Its antigen is not known. These data are taken from a study of T-cell reconstitution after alpha-beta-depleted transplantation in children. Whole-study results and caveats: There were reportedly several hundred expanded graft clones from which alpha-beta T cells came about two months after transplant.

Unique molecular identifiers were incorporated into the prepared TCRbeta library. MiXCR was run by TCRdb on the PCR reads, yielding one entry per CDR3 protein. Among 200,000 to 300,000 distinct CDR3 sequences listed, around 7.8% were seen once. The CDR3 extends over 13 amino acids. V was cut by 8 bases and J by 3 bases, with 11 bases left in between. Sample: PBMCs, mostly from graft donor cells, taken 180 days after TCRalphabeta/CD19-depleted stem cell transplant. The rearrangement joins TRBV12-3 or TRBV12-4 to TRBJ2-4, with D possibly matching TRBD1 (5 bases). The sequence was obtained from a male patient younger than 18 who had a stem cell transplant for acute lymphoblastic leukemia, so the T cells may come from the graft donor. CDR3 DNA: TGTGCCAGCCAGGGTTTGGTCAAAAACATTCAGTACTTC. Its translation: CASQGLVKNIQYF.